The 3 T cell receptor beta chains given below trace back to one sample, sequenced in a study of cytomegalovirus exposure and HLA in healthy donors. The PCR ran on 60 Vbeta and 13 Jbeta primers. Data came from immunoSEQ multiplex PCR; TCRdb stores just in-frame clones and leaves some out. The data show more than 70,000 clones, 60% to 85% seen once. The sequenced material came from PBMCs. These receptors came from a man aged 25 to 40 in good health and CMV-seropositive.

This clone appeared a few times. This chain links TRBV2 with TRBJ1-5; a possible D gene is TRBD1 (6 bases). The CDR3 sequence is 15 residues long. The germline V gene encodes CDR1 SNHLY and CDR2 FYNNEI. The germline V and J ends were trimmed by 1 base and 4 bases, with 11 bases remaining between them. The CDR3 is CASSEEGHLNQPQHF. CDR3 DNA: TGTGCCAGCAGTGAAGAGGGACACTTGAATCAGCCCCAGCATTTT. The complete variable domain, with remaining parts taken from reference TRBV2 and TRBJ1-5, reads EPEVTQTPSHQVTQMGQEVILRCVPISNHLYFYWYRQILGQKVEFLVSFYNNEISEKSEIFDDQFSVERPDGSNFTLKIRSTKLEDSAMYFCASSEEGHLNQPQHFGDGTRLSIL.

The chain employs TRBV5-1 and TRBJ2-2; D perhaps matches TRBD1 (5 bases). The V gene lost 5 bases and the J gene lost 1 base, with 12 bases spanning the gap. From germline, CDR1 is SGHRS and CDR2 YFSETQ. The CDR3 has 15 amino acids. CDR3 sequence reads: CASRGLGLNTGELFF. CDR3 DNA sequence: TGCGCCAGCAGGGGGCTAGGTCTGAACACCGGGGAGCTGTTTTTT. The complete variable domain, with remaining parts taken from reference TRBV5-1 and TRBJ2-2, reads KAGVTQTPRYLIKTRGQQVTLSCSPISGHRSVSWYQQTPGQGLQFLFEYFSETQRNKGNFPGRFSGRQFSNSRSEMNVSTLELGDSALYLCASRGLGLNTGELFFGEGSRLTVL.

The chain recombines TRBV5-4 with TRBJ1-2, with D possibly being TRBD1 (6 bases). Between the trimmed V and J ends, which lost 0 bases and 4 bases, there was a span of 13 bases. This CDR3 has 15 amino acids. Germline V gene data show CDR1 as SGHNT and CDR2 as YYREEE (reference sequence). The CDR3 is CASSLDPGQIYGYTF. In DNA, the CDR3 is TGTGCCAGCAGCTTGGACCCCGGACAGATCTATGGCTACACCTTC.